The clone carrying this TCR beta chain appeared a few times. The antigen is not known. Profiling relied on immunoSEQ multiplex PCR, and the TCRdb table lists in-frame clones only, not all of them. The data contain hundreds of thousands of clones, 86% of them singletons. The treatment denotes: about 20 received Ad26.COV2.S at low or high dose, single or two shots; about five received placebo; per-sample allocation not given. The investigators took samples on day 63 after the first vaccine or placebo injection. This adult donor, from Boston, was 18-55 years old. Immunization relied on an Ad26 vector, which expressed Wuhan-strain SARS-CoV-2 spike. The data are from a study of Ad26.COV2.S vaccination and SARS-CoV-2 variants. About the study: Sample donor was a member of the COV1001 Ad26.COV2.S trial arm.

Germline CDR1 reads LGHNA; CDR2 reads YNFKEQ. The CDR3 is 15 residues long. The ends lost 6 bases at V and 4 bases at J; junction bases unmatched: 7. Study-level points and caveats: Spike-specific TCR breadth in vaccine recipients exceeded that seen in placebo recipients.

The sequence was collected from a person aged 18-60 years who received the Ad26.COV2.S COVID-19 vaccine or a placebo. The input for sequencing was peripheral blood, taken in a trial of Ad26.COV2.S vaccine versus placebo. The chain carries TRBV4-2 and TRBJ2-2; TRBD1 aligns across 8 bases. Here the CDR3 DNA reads TGTGCCAGCAGAACTGACAGGGGCAGCACCGGGGAGCTGTTTTTT. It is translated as CASRTDRGSTGELFF.